Sequencing of this T cell receptor beta chain was carried out in a study of shared clonotypes between healthy human individuals. Study-level points and caveats: Clonotypes which were not shared had lower generation probabilities than clonotypes that all four donors shared. Donors were few, which limited the genetic and exposure-history diversity represented. Shared clonotypes: 4.5% to 5% naive CD4, about 3.3% naive CD8, 2.3% memory CD4, under 0.45% memory CD8.

Method: immunoSEQ multiplex PCR; TCRdb's copy keeps in-frame clones and lacks some. Here the sample spans some 2.4 million clones, 90% to 95% being singletons. This clone was counted a single time. Antigen unknown. The trim removed 5 bases at V and 11 bases at J, leaving 8 bases unmatched. This CDR3 spans 15 amino acids. The receptor was isolated from a man between 18 and 35 years old in good health. Some clones in this sample may be carry-over from other donors' samples. This chain uses TRBV23-1 with TRBJ2-6; 11 bases agree with TRBD1. TRBV23-1 is assigned to the ORF class and has an uncertain function. Sequenced material: naive CD4+ T cells from PBMCs. Documented subset: CD45RA+ positively selected. The CDR3 bases are TGCGCCAGCAGTAAGTCGGACAGGGGGCAAGACGTCCTGACTTTC. Translation: CASSKSDRGQDVLTF.